The 27 T cell receptor beta chains below all came from one sample that was sequenced in a study of regulatory T cells in long-lasting Graves disease. TCR beta libraries were built with iRepertoire HTBI primers and Arm-PCR of CDR3 regions. TCRdb passed the multiplex PCR reads through MiXCR, listing each CDR3 protein once. The data contain about 400,000 distinct CDR3 sequences, 15% of them singletons. Time point denoted: newly diagnosed GD, antithyroid drugs for less than 3 months. With RNA extracted from PBMCs as input, the TCR library was made. This sample was shared with a second study, whose subject was T cells in Graves' hyperthyroidism and ophthalmopathy.

The sequences come from peripheral blood mononuclear cells (PBMCs), collected at new diagnosis, from a patient treated with antithyroid drugs. The receptor source for this set is a woman in her thirties or forties with Graves disease.

This clonotype was recorded at least ten times. This chain joins TRBV4-1 and TRBJ2-7; D unclear. Trimming stripped 2 bases from V and 2 bases from J, with 7 bases between. The CDR3 extends over 13 amino acids. The germline CDR1 and CDR2 sequences are MGHRA and YSYEKL. The CDR3 bases are TGCGCCAGCAGCCAAACAGTAGCCTACGAGCAGTACTTC. Its translation: CASSQTVAYEQYF.

This clonotype has more than one count but fewer than ten. This rearrangement joins TRBV3-1 to TRBJ2-3; 8 bases fit TRBD1. The CDR3 is 13 residues long. In germline, CDR1 is LGHDT, CDR2 YNNKEL (reference sequence). The J segment lost 6 bases and the V segment lost 3 bases, leaving 2 bases of the junction unmatched. For the CDR3, the DNA is TGTGCCAGCAGCCACAGGGGGCCGGATACGCAGTATTTT. Translated: CASSHRGPDTQYF.

There are many counts of this clonotype. The chain employs TRBV30 and TRBJ1-2; 8 bases agree with TRBD1. The CDR3 spans 13 residues. With 3 bases clipped from V and 4 bases from J, the junction kept 4 bases outside the gene matches. The V gene's germline CDR1 is GTSNPN and CDR2 SVGIG (reference sequence). Here the CDR3 reads CAWRGQAAYGYTF. The CDR3 DNA is TGTGCCTGGAGGGGACAGGCCGCCTATGGCTACACCTTC.

V is TRBV15 and J is TRBJ1-3, with unresolved D. V gave up 6 bases and J gave up 0 bases, with 12 bases separating them. The CDR3 runs 15 residues. Per the germline V gene, CDR1 is LNHNV and CDR2 is YYDKDF (reference sequence). In DNA, the CDR3 is TGTGCCACCAGGTCTCCAGGAGACTCTGGAAACACCATATATTTT. It specifies CATRSPGDSGNTIYF.

The chain joins TRBV27 to TRBJ2-4; D remains ambiguous. The CDR3 totals 16 residues. In germline, CDR1 is MNHEY, CDR2 SMNVEV (reference sequence). The ends were cut back, 5 bases at V and 1 base at J, with 15 bases in the middle. Here the CDR3 DNA reads TGTGCCAGCAGTGATCACCCGGCCTGGGCCAAAAACATTCAGTACTTC. This sequence encodes CASSDHPAWAKNIQYF.

This clonotype was recorded at least ten times. The gene calls are TRBV7-9 and TRBJ2-7, with TRBD2 matching over 8 bases. This CDR3 is built from 16 residues. Germline assignment: CDR1 SEHNR and CDR2 FQNEAQ (reference sequence). V gave up 4 bases and J gave up 3 bases; unmatched junction bases: 11. The CDR3 is CASSSVAGPYYYEQYF. The CDR3 region has the DNA TGTGCCAGCAGCTCAGTAGCGGGACCTTACTACTACGAGCAGTACTTC.

This clonotype has a count of ten or more. The chain joins TRBV3-1 to TRBJ2-7; D gene unclear. The CDR3 contains 14 residues. Looked up from germline, CDR1 is LGHDT and CDR2 is YNNKEL (reference sequence). Between the trimmed V and J ends, which lost 0 bases and 6 bases, there was a span of 12 bases. This CDR3 reads CASSQDLSTAEQYF. The CDR3 DNA follows: TGTGCCAGCAGCCAAGATCTTTCCACGGCCGAGCAGTACTTC.

In its sample, this clonotype was seen many times. The chain carries TRBV13 and TRBJ2-1, with D possibly matching TRBD2 (5 bases). V was pared by 5 bases and J by 3 bases, with 20 bases between. The CDR3 contains 17 residues. Looked up from germline, CDR1 is PRHDT and CDR2 is FYEKMQ (reference sequence). The DNA of the CDR3 is TGTGCCAGCAGCCCCCAGTTGGGAGATACCTACTACAATGAGCAGTTCTTC. This sequence encodes CASSPQLGDTYYNEQFF.

The table lists this clonotype with many counts. V is TRBV12-3 or TRBV12-4 and J is TRBJ2-5; D is unresolved. V lost 0 bases and J lost 4, with 9 bases in between. The CDR3 consists of 14 residues. This CDR3 is CASSLAEKGETQYF. The DNA for the CDR3 is TGTGCCAGCAGTTTAGCGGAGAAAGGAGAGACCCAGTACTTC.

This clonotype was seen repeatedly, ten times or more. This chain's CDR3 is CASSLDMTSAYEQYF. Written as DNA, the CDR3 is TGTGCCAGCAGCTTAGATATGACTAGCGCCTACGAGCAGTACTTC. The V gene is TRBV11-3, the J gene TRBJ2-7, with 8 nucleotides matching TRBD2. The trim removed 0 bases at V and 2 bases at J, leaving 3 bases unmatched. Germline loops: CDR1 SGHNT, CDR2 YENEEA. This CDR3 has 15 amino acids.

The genes are TRBV18 and TRBJ2-1; 9 bases are shared with TRBD1. V gave up 8 bases and J gave up 2 bases; unmatched junction bases: 1. The CDR3 has 13 residues. Germline loops: CDR1 KGHSH, CDR2 LQKENI. CDR3 in DNA: TGTGCCAGCCGGACAGGGGCCTACAATGAGCAGTTCTTC. Its protein is CASRTGAYNEQFF.

This clonotype was detected many times. The rearrangement joins TRBV6-1 to TRBJ2-3; D unclear. The length of the CDR3 is 10 residues. CDR1 and CDR2 from the germline V gene are MNHNS and SASEGT. V was shortened by 8 bases and J by 4 bases, with 4 bases between the two germline ends. The CDR3 sequence: CASGSDTQYF. The CDR3 DNA is TGTGCCAGCGGGTCAGATACGCAGTATTTT.

CDR3 sequence (DNA): TGTGCCAGCAGCCAAGTCCAGGCCCCACCCTACATGAACACTGAAGCTTTCTTT. This translates into CASSQVQAPPYMNTEAFF. The chain combines TRBV14 with TRBJ1-1; D is uncertain. Germline V gene lookup returns CDR1 SGHDN and CDR2 FVKESK. The CDR3 is 18 residues long. V lost 1 base, J lost 0 bases, and 18 bases lay in between.

In this sample, this clonotype turned up many times. The J gene is TRBJ2-5, the V gene TRBV2; 7 nucleotides align to TRBD1. The V gene end was trimmed by 6 bases and the J gene end by 4 bases; junction bases not matched to a gene: 11. Germline V gives CDR1 SNHLY, CDR2 FYNNEI. CDR3 length: 15 residues. DNA of the CDR3: TGTGCCAGCAGCCCCCCCGGGACAGCGATAGAGACCCAGTACTTC. Encoded protein: CASSPPGTAIETQYF.

Ten or more counts support this clonotype. This sequence joins TRBV20-1 and TRBJ2-1, with 10 nucleotides matching TRBD2. V trimming: 8 bases; J trimming: 5 bases; junction bases outside the gene matches: 3. This CDR3 contains 12 residues. Germline CDR1 is DFQATT and CDR2 is SNEGSKA (reference sequence). The CDR3 DNA reads TGCAGTTGGACTAGCGGAAACAATGAGCAGTTCTTC. As protein: CSWTSGNNEQFF.

This clonotype was detected many times. J is TRBJ1-5 and V is TRBV28, with a weak D call TRBD1 (5 bases). V was cut by 6 bases and J by 3 bases, with 6 bases left in between. The CDR3 consists of 12 residues. Germline loops: CDR1 MDHEN, CDR2 SYDVKM. CDR3 residues: CASRDNNQPQHF. Here the CDR3 DNA reads TGTGCCAGCAGGGACAACAATCAGCCCCAGCATTTT.

This chain links TRBV9 with TRBJ1-6; a weak D match, TRBD1 (6 bases). V lost 4 bases to trimming and J lost 5 bases, with 13 bases between them. Germline CDR1 SGDLS, CDR2 YYNGEE. The CDR3 is 15 amino acids. CDR3 DNA: TGTGCCAGCAGCCCTGTTGGGGGCAATAATTCACCCCTCCACTTT. Encoded protein: CASSPVGGNNSPLHF.

V gene TRBV19 combines with J gene TRBJ2-2; 7 bases map to TRBD1. CDR1 and CDR2 (germline): LNHDA, SQIVND (reference sequence). This CDR3 comprises 14 residues. With V trimmed by 0 bases and J by 6 bases, 1 base remained unmatched. CDR3 loop: CASSIDRGPGELFF. The CDR3 DNA is TGTGCCAGTAGTATAGATAGGGGGCCCGGGGAGCTGTTTTTT.

The V call is TRBV7-6, the J call TRBJ2-1; 8 bases match TRBD2. This CDR3 has 13 amino acids. Per germline, CDR1 SGHVS and CDR2 FNYEAQ. The V gene end was trimmed by 5 bases and the J gene end by 9 bases; junction bases not matched to a gene: 6. CDR3 sequence: CASSGGTSPEQFF. Written as DNA, the CDR3 is TGTGCCAGCAGCGGCGGGACTAGTCCTGAGCAGTTCTTC.

This clonotype was seen more than once but under ten times. This chain uses TRBV20-1 with TRBJ2-7, with D possibly TRBD2 on 6 matching bases. The V end lost 3 bases, the J end lost 0 bases, and 9 bases lay between the germline ends. The germline gives CDR1 DFQATT, CDR2 SNEGSKA (reference sequence). This CDR3 is built from 13 residues. CDR3 in amino acids: CSASGGRSYEQYF. Here the CDR3 DNA reads TGCAGTGCTAGCGGGGGACGCTCCTACGAGCAGTACTTC.

The J gene is TRBJ2-1, the V gene TRBV12-3 or TRBV12-4; TRBD2 agrees at 10 bases. This CDR3 spans 16 amino acids. V shed 6 bases, J shed 4 bases, and the junction held 9 bases outside the gene matches. The CDR3 nucleotides are TGTGCCAGCAGCCCTAGCGGGAGTCGGTCTTACAATGAGCAGTTCTTC. This translates into CASSPSGSRSYNEQFF.

The J gene is TRBJ2-1, the V gene TRBV19; no definite D call. CDR3 length: 15 amino acids. V lost 1 base, J lost 3 bases, and 10 bases lay in between. CDR1 is LNHDA and CDR2 is SQIVND in the germline V gene (reference sequence). CDR3 in amino acids: CASSIVGLVYNEQFF. The CDR3 bases are TGTGCCAGTAGTATAGTCGGGTTGGTCTACAATGAGCAGTTCTTC.

This clonotype was detected many times. The gene calls are TRBV10-3 and TRBJ2-1; possibly TRBD1 for D (6 bases). V lost 5 bases and J 3 bases, leaving 20 bases between the germline ends. This CDR3 has 17 residues. Germline CDR1 and CDR2: ENHRY and SYGVKD. CDR3 nucleotide sequence: TGTGCCATCAGTCGACAGGTTTCAAGTGAGATCTACAATGAGCAGTTCTTC. Amino acid sequence: CAISRQVSSEIYNEQFF.

This clonotype was counted at least ten times. This chain uses TRBV27 with TRBJ2-1; D remains ambiguous. V lost 4 bases and J 0 bases, leaving 19 bases between the germline ends. CDR3 length: 18 amino acids. Germline V gene data show CDR1 as MNHEY and CDR2 as SMNVEV (reference sequence). In DNA form, the CDR3 reads TGTGCCAGCAGTTACCAACGCTGGGGTCGGGTCTCCTACAATGAGCAGTTCTTC. Residues: CASSYQRWGRVSYNEQFF.

The table lists this clonotype with many counts. CDR3 residues: CASSRGLAGIYNEQFF. The CDR3 nucleotides read TGTGCCAGCAGCCGGGGACTAGCGGGGATCTACAATGAGCAGTTCTTC. The genes are TRBV28 and TRBJ2-1; 13 bases map to TRBD2. The CDR3 consists of 16 residues. Trimming cost V 6 bases and J 3 bases; bases outside gene matches: 5. CDR1 and CDR2 from the germline V gene are MDHEN and SYDVKM.

This clonotype was recorded at least ten times. The chain joins TRBV6-1 to TRBJ1-2; D is perhaps TRBD1 (6 bases). Germline loops: CDR1 MNHNS, CDR2 SASEGT. Trimming removed 7 bases from V and 4 bases from J, with 16 bases in between. The CDR3 sequence is 14 residues long. Here the CDR3 DNA reads TGTGCCAGCACCGACAGGCCCCGGGGCTATGGCTACACCTTC. Protein sequence: CASTDRPRGYGYTF.

This clonotype was observed a handful of times. This chain links TRBV7-9 with TRBJ2-7, with D possibly TRBD1 on 6 matching bases. Germline-derived CDR1 and CDR2 are SEHNR and FQNEAQ (reference sequence). V was shortened by 1 base and J by 6 bases, with 16 bases between the two germline ends. CDR3 length: 15 residues. CDR3 nucleotide sequence: TGTGCCAGCAGCTTAGTGGCAGGGGAAGTTACCGAGCAGTACTTC. Protein: CASSLVAGEVTEQYF.